Listed here are 32 T cell receptor beta chains from one sample, sequenced in a study of cytomegalovirus exposure and HLA in healthy donors. The study ran its PCR with 60 Vbeta and 13 Jbeta primers. Measured with immunoSEQ multiplex PCR; TCRdb has only the in-frame clones, and not every one. Altogether around 160,000 clones are present, 70% to 80% being singletons, with the ten largest covering approximately 1%. Material: PBMCs. The source is a woman between 35 and 50 years old in good health and CMV-seronegative.

V and J are TRBV5-4 and TRBJ1-1; 9 positions match TRBD1. V lost 4 bases and J lost 1; bases outside the gene matches: 8. Germline values: CDR1 SGHNT, CDR2 YYREEE (reference sequence). The CDR3 extends over 16 amino acids. As DNA, the CDR3 is TGTGCCAGCAGCACCGGACAGGGGAGTAGGAACACTGAAGCTTTCTTT. Protein: CASSTGQGSRNTEAFF.

In this sample, this clone turned up once. The rearrangement links TRBV6-6 to TRBJ1-5; 7 nucleotides match TRBD1. Germline V lookup: CDR1 MNHNY, CDR2 SVGAGI (reference sequence). The CDR3 loop spans 14 amino acids. The trim removed 6 bases at V and 4 bases at J, leaving 6 bases unmatched. This CDR3 is CASSGVQGNQPQHF. The CDR3 bases are TGTGCCAGCAGCGGGGTACAGGGGAATCAGCCCCAGCATTTT.

The V and J genes are TRBV19 and TRBJ1-2, with D maybe TRBD1 (6 bases). The germline CDR1 and CDR2 sequences are LNHDA and SQIVND (reference sequence). The length of the CDR3 is 14 residues. Trimming removed 4 bases from V and 4 bases from J, with 13 bases in between. The CDR3 region is CASSTAGVGYGYTF. CDR3 DNA: TGTGCCAGTAGTACGGCAGGGGTAGGCTATGGCTACACCTTC. Drawing the rest from reference TRBV19 and TRBJ1-2, the complete variable domain is DGGITQSPKYLFRKEGQNVTLSCEQNLNHDAMYWYRQDPGQGLRLIYYSQIVNDFQKGDIAEGYSVSREKKESFPLTVTSAQKNPTAFYLCASSTAGVGYGYTFGSGTRLTVV.

This chain joins TRBV7-9 and TRBJ2-2; 8 bases fit TRBD1. The germline gives CDR1 SEHNR, CDR2 FQNEAQ (reference sequence). The CDR3 loop spans 16 amino acids. With V trimmed by 6 bases and J by 6 bases, 12 bases remained unmatched. The CDR3 region is CASRTMTGARAGELFF. The CDR3 coding sequence is TGTGCCAGCAGAACCATGACAGGGGCGAGAGCCGGGGAGCTGTTTTTT.

DNA for the CDR3: TGTGCCTGTGAGCGGGAGGGCTGGGAGACCCAGTACTTC. Translated, it gives CACEREGWETQYF. The rearrangement joins TRBV30 to TRBJ2-5, with TRBD2 matching 10 bases. Germline V lookup: CDR1 GTSNPN, CDR2 SVGIG (reference sequence). There are 13 residues in the CDR3. V lost 6 bases and J lost 5; bases outside the gene matches: 6.

The chain uses TRBV18 and TRBJ2-7; 7 bases are a match to TRBD1. Germline V lookup: CDR1 KGHSH, CDR2 LQKENI. The CDR3 has 13 residues. Trimming at V came to 4 bases and at J to 5 bases, leaving 5 bases not matched to a gene. CDR3 protein: CASSRDSPDEQYF. CDR3 nucleotides: TGTGCCAGCTCACGGGACAGTCCAGACGAGCAGTACTTC.

The V call is TRBV4-3, the J call TRBJ2-7; 11 bases agree with TRBD1. Germline V gene sequence: CDR1 LGHNA, CDR2 YSLEER. Trimming at V came to 3 bases and at J to 3 bases, leaving 10 bases not matched to a gene. The CDR3 loop spans 17 amino acids. CDR3 loop: CASSHTIKGQGVYEQYF. The CDR3 DNA is TGCGCCAGCAGCCACACGATAAAGGGACAGGGGGTCTACGAGCAGTACTTC.

The chain has TRBV2 and TRBJ1-4; 9 bases fit TRBD1. Germline trimming cut 6 bases from V and 3 bases from J; bases unmatched to any gene: 5. Germline V gene data show CDR1 as SNHLY and CDR2 as FYNNEI. The CDR3 covers 15 residues. The CDR3 spells CASRDRGRANEKLFF. The CDR3 DNA reads TGTGCCAGCAGGGACAGGGGTCGGGCTAATGAAAAACTGTTTTTT.

The chain joins TRBV4-1 to TRBJ2-7; D is unresolved. V was cut by 0 bases and J by 2 bases, with 14 bases left in between. The germline CDR1 and CDR2 sequences are MGHRA and YSYEKL. The CDR3 extends over 16 amino acids. Here the CDR3 DNA reads TGCGCCAGCAGCCAAGAATCAGCCAGGTCCACCTACGAGCAGTACTTC. Protein product: CASSQESARSTYEQYF.

This chain uses TRBV11-2 with TRBJ1-1, with TRBD1 identical over 7 bases. This CDR3 comprises 15 residues. Germline V gene lookup returns CDR1 SGHAT and CDR2 FQNNGV. Trimming removed 4 bases from V and 4 bases from J; junction bases left unmatched: 9. CDR3 coding DNA: TGTGCCAGCAGCTCTAACCCAGACAGGGCCACTGAAGCTTTCTTT. It specifies CASSSNPDRATEAFF.

Only a few counts were recorded for this clone. The chain's CDR3 is CASSGGFDTEAFF. The DNA for the CDR3 is TGTGCCAGCAGCGGGGGTTTTGACACTGAAGCTTTCTTT. The chain uses TRBV6-1 and TRBJ1-1; the D gene is possibly TRBD1 (5 bases). Deletions cut 6 bases from V and 3 bases from J, with 11 bases between. Per the germline V gene, CDR1 is MNHNS and CDR2 is SASEGT. CDR3 length: 13 amino acids.

This clone was observed a handful of times. The chain uses TRBV6-5 and TRBJ1-5; D perhaps matches TRBD1 (5 bases). V lost 5 bases, J lost 7 bases, and 12 bases lay in between. CDR1 MNHEY and CDR2 SVGAGI come from the germline V gene. The CDR3 consists of 13 residues. The CDR3 DNA sequence: TGTGCCAGCAGTGTAAGGGGCGAGCAGCCCCAGCATTTT. This sequence encodes CASSVRGEQPQHF.

The rearrangement links TRBV29-1 to TRBJ2-7; the D gene is possibly TRBD2 (6 bases). The CDR3 totals 12 residues. Germline V CDR1 and CDR2: SQVTM, ANQGSEA. The germline V and J ends were trimmed by 3 bases and 7 bases, with 13 bases remaining between them. CDR3 sequence reads: CSVERGGVEQYF. CDR3 coding DNA: TGCAGCGTTGAGAGGGGAGGAGTGGAGCAGTACTTC.

CDR3 in amino acids: CASSQEASGRADTQYF. The CDR3 DNA is TGCGCCAGCAGCCAAGAGGCTAGCGGGAGGGCAGATACGCAGTATTTT. The chain employs TRBV4-1 and TRBJ2-3; 12 bases fit TRBD2. Per the germline V gene, CDR1 is MGHRA and CDR2 is YSYEKL. This CDR3 has 16 amino acids. J was trimmed by 4 bases and V by 0 bases; bases with no gene match: 2.

The chain combines TRBV28 with TRBJ1-5; a weak D match, TRBD1 (5 bases). V was clipped by 7 bases and J by 0 bases, with 19 bases between them. CDR1 MDHEN and CDR2 SYDVKM come from the germline V gene. CDR3 length: 17 amino acids. CDR3 sequence (DNA): TGTGCCAGCATCCCCGGAGGGGCAACTTATAGCAATCAGCCCCAGCATTTT. As protein: CASIPGGATYSNQPQHF.

This chain connects TRBV29-1 to TRBJ1-1, with 9 bases lining up with TRBD1. The CDR3 runs 13 residues. J was trimmed by 11 bases and V by 7 bases; bases with no gene match: 14. From germline, CDR1 is SQVTM and CDR2 ANQGSEA. CDR3 protein: CSAKGQGDLEAFF. The DNA of the CDR3 is TGCAGCGCTAAGGGACAGGGCGACCTCGAGGCTTTCTTT.

This chain joins TRBV29-1 and TRBJ1-1, with 11 positions matching TRBD1. Germline CDR1 SQVTM, CDR2 ANQGSEA. With 4 bases clipped from V and 6 bases from J, the junction kept 4 bases outside the gene matches. The CDR3 runs 13 residues. The CDR3: CSVVRTGGSEAFF. The DNA for the CDR3 is TGCAGCGTTGTCCGGACAGGGGGCTCTGAAGCTTTCTTT.

V is TRBV4-1 and J is TRBJ1-2; TRBD1 matches 10 bases. Germline CDR1 and CDR2: MGHRA and YSYEKL. This CDR3 has 15 residues. With 4 bases clipped from V and 2 bases from J, the junction kept 4 bases outside the gene matches. The CDR3 coding sequence is TGCGCCAGCAGCCCGGGACAGGGGTCGAACTATGGCTACACCTTC. This codes for CASSPGQGSNYGYTF.

The chain links TRBV5-4 to TRBJ2-3; 12 bases map to TRBD2. Trimming removed 3 bases from V and 2 bases from J; junction bases left unmatched: 16. The length of the CDR3 is 20 residues. Per germline, CDR1 SGHNT and CDR2 YYREEE (reference sequence). The CDR3 here is CASSSDPTSGRGGSTDTQYF. CDR3 DNA: TGTGCCAGCAGCTCTGACCCGACTAGCGGGAGAGGGGGATCCACAGATACGCAGTATTTT. Drawing the rest from reference TRBV5-4 and TRBJ2-3, the complete variable domain is ETGVTQSPTHLIKTRGQQVTLRCSSQSGHNTVSWYQQALGQGPQFIFQYYREEENGRGNFPPRFSGLQFPNYSSELNVNALELDDSALYLCASSSDPTSGRGGSTDTQYFGPGTRLTVL.

This sequence joins TRBV9 and TRBJ2-3, with 8 nucleotides matching TRBD2. The CDR3 is 15 residues long. Germline-derived CDR1 and CDR2 are SGDLS and YYNGEE. The junction had 7 bases not matched to a gene; V was cut back by 1 base and J by 6 bases. DNA of the CDR3: TGTGCCAGCAGCGTAAACGCGGGAGGCGGGGATACGCAGTATTTT. Its translation is CASSVNAGGGDTQYF. The full variable domain, rest sourced from reference TRBV9 and TRBJ2-3, is DSGVTQTPKHLITATGQRVTLRCSPRSGDLSVYWYQQSLDQGLQFLIQYYNGEERAKGNILERFSAQQFPDLHSELNLSSLELGDSALYFCASSVNAGGGDTQYFGPGTRLTVL.

This clone turned up a few times. The chain has TRBV2 and TRBJ2-5, with a weak D call TRBD2 (5 bases). The J call is doubtful: the DNA matches TRBJ2-7 better. CDR1 and CDR2 from the germline V gene are SNHLY and FYNNEI. This CDR3 region has 14 residues. The CDR3 region is CASSEGGRPTEQYF. CDR3 coding DNA: TGTGCCAGCAGTGAAGGTGGGAGACCCACCGAGCAGTACTTC.

V gene TRBV6-5 combines with J gene TRBJ2-7, with D unclear. Trimming cost V 6 bases and J 8 bases, with 14 bases left between them. The germline CDR1 and CDR2 sequences are MNHEY and SVGAGI. The CDR3 has 12 amino acids. CDR3: CASSPDGRQQYF. The CDR3 DNA reads TGTGCCAGCAGCCCCGATGGGCGTCAGCAGTACTTC.

This chain joins TRBV30 and TRBJ2-1; D might be TRBD2 (5 bases). CDR1 is GTSNPN, CDR2 SVGIG, per germline (reference sequence). V was pared by 2 bases and J by 4 bases, with 24 bases between. The CDR3 runs to 18 residues. CDR3 region: CAWSLAPVFPLRYNEQFF. In DNA, the CDR3 is TGTGCCTGGAGTCTAGCTCCGGTTTTCCCCCTACGTTACAATGAGCAGTTCTTC.

The CDR3 DNA follows: TGTGCCAGTAGTGCCAGACAGGGGGCTTCCAATCAGCCCCAGCATTTT. This codes for CASSARQGASNQPQHF. The chain combines TRBV19 with TRBJ1-5; 10 nucleotides line up with TRBD1. The CDR3 covers 16 residues. Trimming took 5 bases from V and 3 from J; bases not matched to a gene: 7. Germline values: CDR1 LNHDA, CDR2 SQIVND (reference sequence). The full variable domain, with the rest looked up from reference TRBV19 and TRBJ1-5, is DGGITQSPKYLFRKEGQNVTLSCEQNLNHDAMYWYRQDPGQGLRLIYYSQIVNDFQKGDIAEGYSVSREKKESFPLTVTSAQKNPTAFYLCASSARQGASNQPQHFGDGTRLSIL.

This chain uses TRBV30 with TRBJ1-1; D gene unclear. With 0 bases removed from V and 0 bases from J, the gap between germline ends came to 11 bases. The CDR3 has 15 amino acids. Germline V gene sequence: CDR1 GTSNPN, CDR2 SVGIG (reference sequence). The CDR3: CAWSVRRVMNTEAFF. In DNA, the CDR3 is TGTGCCTGGAGTGTACGGCGGGTAATGAACACTGAAGCTTTCTTT.

This rearrangement joins TRBV30 to TRBJ1-3; no reliable D call. The V gene lost 4 bases and the J gene lost 3 bases, with 16 bases spanning the gap. CDR1 GTSNPN and CDR2 SVGIG come from the germline V gene (reference sequence). The CDR3 sequence is 15 residues long. In DNA, the CDR3 is TGTGCCTGGACCCCGGGTCGGGGTAATGGAAACACCATATATTTT. Its protein product is CAWTPGRGNGNTIYF. Drawing the rest from reference TRBV30 and TRBJ1-3, the complete variable domain is SQTIHQWPATLVQPVGSPLSLECTVEGTSNPNLYWYRQAAGRGLQLLFYSVGIGQISSEVPQNLSASRPQDRQFILSSKKLLLSDSGFYLCAWTPGRGNGNTIYFGEGSWLTVV.

The chain uses TRBV5-1 and TRBJ2-5, with TRBD1 matching 8 bases. The CDR3 is made up of 16 amino acids. J lost 2 bases, V lost 0 bases, and 6 bases had no gene match. Germline CDR1 and CDR2: SGHRS and YFSETQ. This chain's CDR3 is CASSLAPGTGQETQYF. DNA for the CDR3: TGCGCCAGCAGCTTGGCTCCAGGGACAGGTCAAGAGACCCAGTACTTC.

V and J are TRBV2 and TRBJ2-3; D is unclear. This CDR3 is built from 15 residues. In germline, CDR1 is SNHLY, CDR2 FYNNEI. The V and J ends lost 6 bases and 1 base respectively, with 14 bases between them. In DNA form, the CDR3 reads TGTGCCAGCAGGAGGTCCAGCGACCGCACAGATACGCAGTATTTT. Its translation is CASRRSSDRTDTQYF.

This clone showed up just once. In nucleotides, the CDR3 is TGTGCCAGCAGTGATCAGGCGGAGACCCAGTACTTC. Protein product: CASSDQAETQYF. The rearrangement uses TRBV2 and TRBJ2-5; D call uncertain. V lost 3 bases to trimming and J lost 5 bases, with 7 bases between them. Germline V lookup: CDR1 SNHLY, CDR2 FYNNEI. The CDR3 extends over 12 amino acids.

V is TRBV11-2 and J is TRBJ1-2; 8 bases are shared with TRBD1. This CDR3 has 18 residues. Per germline, CDR1 SGHAT and CDR2 FQNNGV. With 0 bases clipped from V and 1 base from J, the junction kept 10 bases outside the gene matches. CDR3 in amino acids: CASSLEGQGADINYGYTF. The CDR3 coding sequence is TGTGCCAGCAGCTTAGAAGGTCAGGGGGCCGACATTAACTATGGCTACACCTTC.

The chain is built from TRBV7-9 and TRBJ1-4; D is perhaps TRBD1 (6 bases). V was clipped by 5 bases and J by 6 bases, with 10 bases between them. CDR3 length equals 13 residues. CDR1 is SEHNR and CDR2 is FQNEAQ in the germline V gene (reference sequence). CDR3 nucleotides: TGTGCCAGCAGCCTAGGGGGAGATGAAAAACTGTTTTTT. Amino acid sequence: CASSLGGDEKLFF.

The genes are TRBV2 and TRBJ1-2; maybe TRBD1 (6 bases). The CDR3 has 13 amino acids. The V and J ends lost 6 bases and 5 bases respectively, with 13 bases between them. In germline, CDR1 is SNHLY, CDR2 FYNNEI. This CDR3 reads CASSTGTTYGYTF. Here the CDR3 DNA reads TGTGCCAGCAGCACCGGGACAACTTATGGCTACACCTTC.